A single sample is the source of the 24 T cell receptor beta chains below, sequenced in a study of blood T cell repertoires in COVID-19. Using immunoSEQ multiplex PCR, the repertoire was profiled, and TCRdb retains in-frame clones only, with some absent. Of fewer than 350,000 clones listed, approximately 86% are singletons. Input material: peripheral blood. These receptors were collected from a woman in her 70s with COVID-19, enrolled during active disease.

This chain connects TRBV7-2 to TRBJ2-7; a weak D match, TRBD2 (6 bases). The V end was cut by 2 bases, the J end by 0 bases, with 14 bases between. The V gene's germline CDR1 is SGHTA and CDR2 FQGNSA. The CDR3 has 16 amino acids. The CDR3 sequence is CASSLRAGTASYEQYF. The CDR3 DNA reads TGTGCCAGCAGCTTAAGGGCCGGGACTGCCTCCTACGAGCAGTACTTC.

The chain joins TRBV11-3 to TRBJ2-1, with 7 nucleotides matching TRBD2. Germline CDR1 SGHNT, CDR2 YENEEA. V shed 4 bases and J 9 bases; nucleotides not matched to a gene: 6. This CDR3 comprises 13 residues. DNA of the CDR3: TGTGCCAGCAGCTCTATGCCGGGGGGTGAGCAGTTCTTC. Protein product: CASSSMPGGEQFF.

V usage is TRBV15 and J usage is TRBJ1-2; no firm D call. The V and J ends lost 0 bases and 7 bases respectively, with 6 bases between them. The CDR3 contains 12 residues. Germline values: CDR1 LNHNV, CDR2 YYDKDF (reference sequence). Written as DNA, the CDR3 is TGTGCCACCAGCAGAGATTTCGGTGGCTACACCTTC. It is translated as CATSRDFGGYTF.

This sequence joins TRBV19 and TRBJ1-1; D is perhaps TRBD1 (5 bases). The CDR3 contains 14 residues. Germline V CDR1 and CDR2: LNHDA, SQIVND (reference sequence). The V gene lost 3 bases and the J gene lost 4 bases, with 12 bases spanning the gap. DNA of the CDR3: TGTGCCAGTAGTATGGGGGGAGCGAGCACTGAAGCTTTCTTT. It specifies CASSMGGASTEAFF.

V and J are TRBV7-9 and TRBJ1-1, with 10 bases lining up with TRBD1. Germline CDR1 is SEHNR and CDR2 is FQNEAQ (reference sequence). The CDR3 is 17 residues long. The J segment lost 2 bases and the V segment lost 5 bases, leaving 11 bases of the junction unmatched. The CDR3 spells CASSRTGTGVTNTEAFF. The CDR3 nucleotides read TGTGCCAGCAGCCGCACCGGGACAGGGGTAACAAACACTGAAGCTTTCTTT. The complete variable domain, with remaining parts taken from reference TRBV7-9 and TRBJ1-1, reads DTGVSQNPRHKITKRGQNVTFRCDPISEHNRLYWYRQTLGQGPEFLTYFQNEAQLEKSRLLSDRFSAERPKGSFSTLEIQRTEQGDSAMYLCASSRTGTGVTNTEAFFGQGTRLTVV.

The rearrangement links TRBV11-3 to TRBJ1-1; 8 nucleotides match TRBD1. CDR1 is SGHNT, CDR2 YENEEA, per germline. This CDR3 contains 14 residues. J was trimmed by 2 bases and V by 4 bases; bases with no gene match: 3. CDR3 DNA: TGTGCCAGCAGCTGGGGACAGGTAAACACTGAAGCTTTCTTT. As protein: CASSWGQVNTEAFF.

This clone turned up a few times. V gene TRBV7-9 combines with J gene TRBJ2-7; TRBD1 is a possible D gene (5 bases). The CDR3 is 16 amino acids. V was trimmed by 5 bases and J by 2 bases, leaving 19 bases between them. CDR1 SEHNR and CDR2 FQNEAQ come from the germline V gene (reference sequence). The CDR3, as DNA: TGTGCCAGCAGCCCCCCTAGGGGAACCCAAACCTACGAGCAGTACTTC. It codes for CASSPPRGTQTYEQYF.

The chain combines TRBV21-1 with TRBJ2-7; the table's D call TRBD2 went unverified against the DNA. TRBV21-1 is a documented pseudogene. The CDR3 runs to 13 residues. The CDR3 DNA reads as TGTGCCAGCAGCAAACTCGGGGGCTACGAGCAGTACTTC. This translates into CASSKLGGYEQYF.

The chain combines TRBV29-1 with TRBJ2-7; 9 bases align to TRBD1. This CDR3 region has 13 residues. The V gene's germline CDR1 is SQVTM and CDR2 ANQGSEA. Trimming at V came to 6 bases and at J to 4 bases, leaving 7 bases not matched to a gene. The CDR3 loop is CSVPGTGTYEQYF. The CDR3 DNA reads as TGCAGCGTCCCCGGGACAGGGACGTACGAGCAGTACTTC.

The V gene is TRBV12-3 or TRBV12-4, the J gene TRBJ1-2, with TRBD1 as a possible D gene (6 bases). The V end lost 3 bases, the J end lost 4 bases, and 9 bases lay between the germline ends. This CDR3 region has 13 residues. CDR3 amino acids: CASSFWGLYGYTF. CDR3 DNA: TGTGCCAGCAGTTTCTGGGGGCTCTATGGCTACACCTTC.

The rearrangement uses TRBV24-1 and TRBJ2-3; 7 nucleotides match TRBD1. Per the germline V gene, CDR1 is KGHDR and CDR2 is SFDVKD. This CDR3 contains 16 residues. J was trimmed by 7 bases and V by 4 bases; bases with no gene match: 13. CDR3 DNA sequence: TGTGCCACCAGTGAAATGACAGGGTCGGGCAGGCATACGCAGTATTTT. Protein sequence: CATSEMTGSGRHTQYF.

This clone appeared a few times. V usage is TRBV6-1 and J usage is TRBJ2-5; unclear D gene. The CDR3 consists of 13 residues. Germline V lookup: CDR1 MNHNS, CDR2 SASEGT. Trimming stripped 5 bases from V and 2 bases from J, with 9 bases between. The DNA of the CDR3 is TGTGCCAGCAGTTCTGGCAGACAAGAGACCCAGTACTTC. It yields the protein CASSSGRQETQYF.

The rearrangement links TRBV2 to TRBJ1-2, with a weak D call TRBD1 (5 bases). Trimming removed 4 bases from V and 4 bases from J, with 16 bases in between. CDR1 SNHLY and CDR2 FYNNEI come from the germline V gene. The CDR3 is 15 residues long. This chain's CDR3 is CASSVSSGGGYGYTF. The CDR3 DNA follows: TGTGCCAGCAGTGTTTCGTCCGGGGGTGGCTATGGCTACACCTTC. Full variable domain (rest looked up from reference TRBV2 and TRBJ1-2): EPEVTQTPSHQVTQMGQEVILRCVPISNHLYFYWYRQILGQKVEFLVSFYNNEISEKSEIFDDQFSVERPDGSNFTLKIRSTKLEDSAMYFCASSVSSGGGYGYTFGSGTRLTVV.

The chain has TRBV11-2 and TRBJ2-7, with a tentative D call TRBD1 (6 bases). CDR1 is SGHAT and CDR2 is FQNNGV in the germline V gene. CDR3 length: 15 amino acids. Between the trimmed V and J ends, which lost 5 bases and 3 bases, there was a span of 17 bases. CDR3 DNA sequence: TGTGCCAGCAGCCTGGACAGATTTGATTACTACGAGCAGTACTTC. Residues: CASSLDRFDYYEQYF.

The chain links TRBV7-2 to TRBJ2-3, with 9 bases fitting TRBD2. With V trimmed by 0 bases and J by 7 bases, 2 bases remained unmatched. The CDR3 contains 14 residues. Looked up from germline, CDR1 is SGHTA and CDR2 is FQGNSA. DNA of the CDR3: TGTGCCAGCAGCTTAGCTAGCGGGGGCAATACGCAGTATTTT. As protein: CASSLASGGNTQYF.

The J gene is TRBJ2-7, the V gene TRBV2, with a possible D match to TRBD1 (7 bases). Looked up from germline, CDR1 is SNHLY and CDR2 is FYNNEI. With 0 bases removed from V and 4 bases from J, the gap between germline ends came to 16 bases. The CDR3 spans 16 residues. CDR3 nucleotides: TGTGCCAGCAGTGAAGCGCTTCAGGGGGGAATTTACGAGCAGTACTTC. Translation: CASSEALQGGIYEQYF.

This chain uses TRBV19 with TRBJ1-1; the D is unclear. The CDR3 sequence is 15 residues long. The V and J ends lost 3 bases and 1 base respectively, with 12 bases between them. Germline CDR1 reads LNHDA; CDR2 reads SQIVND (reference sequence). The CDR3 nucleotides read TGTGCCAGTAGTATCCAACATCAGGAGAACACTGAAGCTTTCTTT. This sequence encodes CASSIQHQENTEAFF.

The chain links TRBV5-1 to TRBJ1-2; 7 bases match TRBD1. Germline lookup yields CDR1 SGHRS and CDR2 YFSETQ. The CDR3 totals 13 residues. The V segment lost 4 bases and the J segment 7 bases; nucleotides outside the gene matches: 7. This CDR3 reads CASSADEGAGYTF. The CDR3 DNA follows: TGCGCCAGCAGCGCGGACGAGGGGGCTGGCTACACCTTC.

This clone has just one count. The germline gene is not matched at one end of the junction; a read error may be the cause. V gene TRBV2 combines with J gene TRBJ2-1; 8 nucleotides line up with TRBD2. Germline lookup yields CDR1 SNHLY and CDR2 FYNNEI. There are 12 residues in the CDR3. As DNA, the CDR3 is TGTGCCAGCAGTTTCCGATCGGGGGGGCTACTCTTC. Encoded protein: CASSFRSGGLLF.

The rearrangement links TRBV6-5 to TRBJ1-1; D might be TRBD1 (5 bases). The CDR3 has 14 residues. Per germline, CDR1 MNHEY and CDR2 SVGAGI. V was trimmed by 7 bases and J by 4 bases, leaving 16 bases between them. The CDR3 protein is CASNPGGRGTEAFF. DNA for the CDR3: TGTGCCAGCAACCCGGGGGGAAGGGGCACTGAAGCTTTCTTT.

This clone was detected once. This chain connects TRBV19 to TRBJ2-4; D perhaps matches TRBD1 (6 bases). Trimming removed 3 bases at V and 7 bases at J, with 22 bases between. CDR1 is LNHDA, CDR2 SQIVND, per germline (reference sequence). The CDR3 extends over 17 amino acids. Here the CDR3 DNA reads TGTGCCAGTAGTATCCGGACAGACGCCCTTCATACGAACATTCAGTACTTC. Translating gives CASSIRTDALHTNIQYF.

The chain couples TRBV18 to TRBJ1-1; TRBD1 matches 7 bases. Germline lookup yields CDR1 KGHSH and CDR2 LQKENI. The CDR3 spans 14 residues. Trimming took 5 bases from V and 5 from J; bases not matched to a gene: 8. In DNA, the CDR3 is TGTGCCAGCTCAGAGGGGGCGATGAGGACTGAAGCTTTCTTT. Translated: CASSEGAMRTEAFF.

The V gene is TRBV5-1, the J gene TRBJ2-1; D is unclear. The CDR3 has 13 amino acids. V lost 4 bases, J lost 5 bases, and 10 bases lay in between. Germline V CDR1 and CDR2: SGHRS, YFSETQ. The CDR3 region has the DNA TGCGCCAGCAGCCCCACTACTCACAATGAGCAGTTCTTC. As protein: CASSPTTHNEQFF.

The V and J genes are TRBV19 and TRBJ2-7; 9 positions agree with TRBD2. V dropped 3 bases and J dropped 1; count of bases not matched to a gene: 10. The CDR3 totals 17 residues. From germline, CDR1 is LNHDA and CDR2 SQIVND (reference sequence). Here the CDR3 reads CASSISIAGEKSYEQYF. The CDR3 bases are TGTGCCAGTAGTATCTCGATAGCGGGGGAGAAATCCTACGAGCAGTACTTC.